The following is a T cell receptor (beta chain) sequence with its context. These data are taken from a study of blood T cell repertoires in COVID-19. About the research overall: Specimens from acute and convalescent COVID-19 originated in the United States, Italy and Spain. Sample material is recorded as cDNA or gDNA derived from T cells, B-cell-depleted T cells, or PBMCs.

CDR1 is SGHRS and CDR2 is YFSETQ in the germline V gene. The CDR3 spans 15 residues. The V and J ends lost 2 bases and 6 bases respectively, with 17 bases between them. Original processing methods: The assay estimated nucleated cells by amplifying reference gene primers. Produced via immunoSEQ multiplex PCR; TCRdb's table is partial and in-frame only. That table is the source of V, J and clone size, and D and trimming were worked out from the DNA. Counted here are 65,000 to 80,000 clones, 70% to 90% occurring once; the ten biggest clones make up 2%. The sequenced material came from peripheral blood. The sequence came from a man aged 25-45 years with acute or convalescent COVID-19. V is TRBV5-1 and J is TRBJ1-1; D uncertain. The CDR3 here is CASSFDGPRGAEAFF. For the CDR3, the DNA is TGCGCCAGCAGCTTTGACGGCCCGAGAGGCGCTGAAGCTTTCTTT. The complete variable domain, with remaining parts taken from reference TRBV5-1 and TRBJ1-1, reads KAGVTQTPRYLIKTRGQQVTLSCSPISGHRSVSWYQQTPGQGLQFLFEYFSETQRNKGNFPGRFSGRQFSNSRSEMNVSTLELGDSALYLCASSFDGPRGAEAFFGQGTRLTVV.